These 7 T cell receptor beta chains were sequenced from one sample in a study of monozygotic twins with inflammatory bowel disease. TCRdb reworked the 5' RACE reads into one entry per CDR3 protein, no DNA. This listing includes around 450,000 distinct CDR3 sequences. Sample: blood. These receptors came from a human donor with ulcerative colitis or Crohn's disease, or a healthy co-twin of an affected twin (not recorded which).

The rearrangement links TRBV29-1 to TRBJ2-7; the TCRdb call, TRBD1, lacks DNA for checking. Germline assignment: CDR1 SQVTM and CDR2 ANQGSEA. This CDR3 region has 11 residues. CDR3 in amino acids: CSVIQGYEQYF.

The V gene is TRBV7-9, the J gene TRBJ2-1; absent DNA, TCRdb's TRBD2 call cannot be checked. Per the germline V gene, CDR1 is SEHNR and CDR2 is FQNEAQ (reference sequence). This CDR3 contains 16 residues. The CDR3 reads CASSPLGLAAHNEQFF.

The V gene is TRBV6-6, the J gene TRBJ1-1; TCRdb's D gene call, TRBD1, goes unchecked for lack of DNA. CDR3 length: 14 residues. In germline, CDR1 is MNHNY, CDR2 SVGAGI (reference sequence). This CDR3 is CASSYSKDSTEAFF.

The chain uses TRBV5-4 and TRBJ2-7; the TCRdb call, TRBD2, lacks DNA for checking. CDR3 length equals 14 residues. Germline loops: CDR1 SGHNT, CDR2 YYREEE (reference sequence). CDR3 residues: CASSLMGLPYEQYF.

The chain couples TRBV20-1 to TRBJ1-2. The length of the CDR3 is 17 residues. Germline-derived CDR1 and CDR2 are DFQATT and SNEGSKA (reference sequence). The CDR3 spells CSARDVRRLEGHYGYTF.

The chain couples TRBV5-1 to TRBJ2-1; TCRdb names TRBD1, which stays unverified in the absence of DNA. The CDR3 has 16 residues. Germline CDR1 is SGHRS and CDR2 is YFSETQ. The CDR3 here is CASSPAGRGVVGEQFF.

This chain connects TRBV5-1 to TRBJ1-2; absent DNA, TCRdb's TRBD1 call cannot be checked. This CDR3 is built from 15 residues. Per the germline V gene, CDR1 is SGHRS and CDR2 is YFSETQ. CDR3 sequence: CASSFGTSSNYGYTF.